This T cell receptor (beta chain) was sequenced during a study of OX40 agonist ivuxolimab in advanced cancers. Findings of the study overall: Still undetermined is the antigen specificity of the expanded peripheral T cells.

The germline V gene encodes CDR1 MNHEY and CDR2 SVGAGI. The CDR3 contains 13 residues. The V and J ends lost 6 bases and 3 bases respectively, with 12 bases between them. This table comes from immunoSEQ multiplex PCR, and its TCRdb copy is limited to in-frame clones, with some not included. The table includes roughly 49,000 clones, almost 80% detected once. Concerning this clone: Its specificity is not known.

The clonotype originates from an adult with an advanced solid tumor such as melanoma, head and neck, liver or kidney cancer. The input for sequencing was CD4+ or CD8+ T cells sorted from blood, taken in a trial of the OX40 agonist ivuxolimab. The V gene is TRBV6-5, the J gene TRBJ2-7, with D possibly TRBD1 on 7 matching bases. This CDR3 is CASRGGQYYEQYF. CDR3 bases: TGTGCCAGCAGGGGGGGACAGTACTACGAGCAGTACTTC.